This is a list of T cell receptor beta chains from one sample in a study of cytomegalovirus exposure and HLA in healthy donors. The repertoire was sequenced with immunoSEQ multiplex PCR; TCRdb's copy has only in-frame clones and lacks some. The profile shows fewer than 120,000 clones, approximately 79% of them singletons. The sequencing sample was made of PBMCs. The source is a man younger than 40 in good health and CMV-seropositive. CDR3s include the opening cysteine and the closing phenylalanine or tryptophan. Each record gives: D gene, CDR3 length, J gene, clone size, V gene, CDR3 protein, CDR3 DNA. A D gene is named only where the DNA matches it firmly. Clone size is given for some rows only: seen once, a few or many times, or a class if the clone is expanded.

TRBD2,14,TRBJ2-7,-,TRBV7-9,CASRPASGSYEQYF,TGTGCCAGCAGGCCGGCTAGCGGCTCCTACGAGCAGTACTTC
TRBD1,16,TRBJ2-6,few,TRBV18,CASSRGTASGANVLTF,TGTGCCAGCTCACGAGGGACAGCCTCTGGGGCCAACGTCCTGACTTTC
-,13,TRBJ1-1,-,TRBV15,CATSRAGDTEAFF,TGTGCCACCAGCAGAGCCGGGGACACTGAAGCTTTCTTT
-,13,TRBJ2-1,-,TRBV27,CASSYSLLDEQFF,TGTGCCAGCAGTTACTCTCTTTTGGATGAGCAGTTCTTC
-,14,TRBJ2-7,few,TRBV5-5,CASSQRRDVHEQYF,TGTGCCAGCAGCCAAAGGAGGGACGTCCACGAGCAGTACTTC
TRBD2,15,TRBJ2-5,-,TRBV5-1,CATYVASGGQETQYF,TGCGCCACCTACGTGGCTAGCGGGGGACAAGAGACCCAGTACTTC
-,15,TRBJ2-2,-,TRBV19,CASSIWTGNSGELFF,TGTGCCAGTAGTATTTGGACCGGGAATAGCGGGGAGCTGTTTTTT
TRBD1,15,TRBJ1-5,-,TRBV19,CASSIWTGGGQPQHF,TGTGCCAGTAGTATATGGACAGGGGGGGGTCAGCCCCAGCATTTT
TRBD2,15,TRBJ2-1,once,TRBV4-1,CASSQSGGDYNEQFF,TGCGCCAGCAGCCAAAGCGGGGGGGACTACAATGAGCAGTTCTTC
-,15,TRBJ1-4,-,TRBV27,CASSSNTATNEKLFF,TGTGCCAGCAGTTCAAACACAGCAACTAATGAAAAACTGTTTTTT
-,15,TRBJ1-5,-,TRBV6-5,CASSYSWEGNQPQHF,TGTGCCAGCAGTTACTCTTGGGAGGGGAATCAGCCCCAGCATTTT
TRBD1,16,TRBJ2-2,-,TRBV5-1,CASRTNRGEGTGELFF,TGCGCCAGCAGAACAAACAGGGGTGAGGGCACCGGGGAGCTGTTTTTT
-,14,TRBJ2-7,-,TRBV7-6,CASSLGTDSYEQYF,TGTGCCAGCAGCTTAGGGACAGACTCCTACGAGCAGTACTTC
-,13,TRBJ1-2,-,TRBV27,CASSLYADYGYTF,TGTGCCAGCAGTTTATACGCAGACTATGGCTACACCTTC
-,13,TRBJ2-5,-,TRBV2,CSGADDLKETQYF,TGTTCTGGCGCGGATGATCTTAAAGAGACCCAGTACTTC
-,12,TRBJ1-3,few,TRBV2,CASTSPGNTIYF,TGTGCCAGCACCTCCCCGGGAAACACCATATATTTT
-,17,TRBJ2-2,-,TRBV10-1,CASSFLPNTGNTGELFF,TGCGCCAGCAGCTTCCTACCCAATACAGGGAACACCGGGGAGCTGTTTTTT
-,15,TRBJ1-2,once,TRBV19,CASSMRTYRSYGYTF,TGTGCCAGTAGCATGAGGACTTATCGTAGCTATGGCTACACCTTC
TRBD1,14,TRBJ2-2,-,TRBV19,CASSGQGAYGELFF,TGTGCCAGTAGTGGACAGGGGGCTTACGGGGAGCTGTTTTTT
TRBD2,14,TRBJ2-1,-,TRBV7-3,CASSSGGPDNEQFF,TGTGCCAGCAGCTCGGGGGGGCCGGACAATGAGCAGTTCTTC
TRBD2,18,TRBJ2-3,-,TRBV19,CASSKRTSGATSTDTQYF,TGTGCCAGTAGTAAGCGGACTAGCGGGGCTACTAGCACAGATACGCAGTATTTT
TRBD1,16,TRBJ1-3,few,TRBV6-6,CASSLRDRGPGNTIYF,TGTGCCAGCAGTCTCCGGGACAGGGGGCCTGGAAACACCATATATTTT
-,13,TRBJ2-7,-,TRBV6-5,CASSPGTPYEQYF,TGTGCCAGCAGTCCCGGGACACCCTACGAGCAGTACTTC
-,17,TRBJ2-7,-,TRBV7-8,CASSSTALAPASYEQYF,TGTGCCAGCAGCTCAACAGCACTTGCGCCAGCCTCCTACGAGCAGTACTTC
-,13,TRBJ2-7,-,TRBV7-9,CASSLGQIYEQYF,TGTGCCAGCAGCCTCGGACAAATCTACGAGCAGTACTTC
TRBD1,17,TRBJ1-2,-,TRBV14,CASSQGQGRLLNYGYTF,TGTGCCAGCAGCCAGGGACAGGGCCGCCTTCTAAACTATGGCTACACCTTC
TRBD1,16,TRBJ1-4,-,TRBV25-1,CASSEKGAASNEKLFF,TGTGCCAGCAGTGAAAAGGGGGCCGCGTCTAATGAAAAACTGTTTTTT
TRBD1,16,TRBJ1-2,-,TRBV30,CAWSGSGTVDNYGYTF,TGTGCCTGGAGTGGGTCCGGGACAGTCGATAACTATGGCTACACCTTC
-,15,TRBJ2-7,-,TRBV29-1,CSVEGDQGGTYEQYF,TGCAGCGTTGAAGGGGATCAAGGGGGAACCTACGAGCAGTACTTC
-,13,TRBJ2-7,-,TRBV11-2,CASSAGFSYEQYF,TGTGCCAGCAGCGCGGGATTCTCCTACGAGCAGTACTTC
TRBD2,17,TRBJ2-1,-,TRBV25-1,CASSDPDSGGALNEQFF,TGTGCCAGCAGTGACCCGGATAGCGGGGGGGCGCTGAATGAGCAGTTCTTC
-,17,TRBJ2-3,-,TRBV19,CASSQGPGGPGTDTQYF,TGTGCCAGTAGCCAGGGACCCGGGGGGCCGGGCACAGATACGCAGTATTTT
-,15,TRBJ1-2,-,TRBV18,CASSPLPGHNYGYTF,TGTGCCAGCTCACCGCTACCGGGACACAACTATGGCTACACCTTC
TRBD1,14,TRBJ1-5,-,TRBV30,CAWSRTGGAQPQHF,TGTGCCTGGAGTCGGACAGGGGGCGCCCAGCCCCAGCATTTT
-,14,TRBJ1-2,-,TRBV6-5,CASSYSGRVYGYTF,TGTGCCAGCAGTTACTCTGGCAGGGTCTATGGCTACACCTTC
-,15,TRBJ2-3,-,TRBV7-2,CASSLIGDSTDTQYF,TGTGCCAGCAGCTTAATAGGGGATAGCACAGATACGCAGTATTTT
TRBD2,18,TRBJ2-3,-,TRBV5-6,CASSLWLAGGVSTDTQYF,TGTGCCAGCAGCTTGTGGCTAGCGGGGGGTGTTAGCACAGATACGCAGTATTTT
TRBD2,15,TRBJ2-3,-,TRBV7-6,CASSPTGGPTDTQYF,TGTGCCAGCAGCCCTACGGGGGGGCCCACAGATACGCAGTATTTT
TRBD1,15,TRBJ2-7,-,TRBV29-1,CSVFAPGQGTWEQYF,TGCAGCGTTTTTGCCCCGGGACAGGGTACATGGGAGCAGTACTTC
-,15,TRBJ1-1,-,TRBV18,CASSQRGGINTEAFF,TGTGCCAGCTCACAGCGGGGGGGGATTAACACTGAAGCTTTCTTT
-,15,TRBJ2-3,-,TRBV5-6,CASSLGIARTDTQYF,TGTGCCAGCAGCTTGGGAATAGCGCGCACAGATACGCAGTATTTT
-,17,TRBJ2-3,-,TRBV18,CASSRVGSSAGTDTQYF,TGTGCCAGCTCACGGGTGGGCTCCTCGGCAGGCACAGATACGCAGTATTTT
-,16,TRBJ1-5,few,TRBV5-6,CANNGGGRISNQPQHF,TGTGCCAACAACGGGGGAGGACGGATTAGCAATCAGCCCCAGCATTTT
-,15,TRBJ2-1,-,TRBV18,CASSPASTTHNEQFF,TGTGCCAGCTCACCTGCCTCGACTACGCACAATGAGCAGTTCTTC
-,12,TRBJ2-1,-,TRBV6-6,CASSYSDNEQFF,TGTGCCAGCAGTTACTCCGACAATGAGCAGTTCTTC